Below, 15 T cell receptor beta chains from the same sample are listed, as sequenced in a study of cytotoxic CD8 clonotypes in ibrutinib-treated CLL. Sequencing used immunoSEQ multiplex PCR; TCRdb keeps in-frame clones, though not all of them. The sample holds more than 200,000 clones, over 65% seen once. Specimen: PBMCs, collected after 12 months of ibrutinib treatment. These receptors were taken from a human donor with chronic lymphocytic leukemia.

The CDR3 DNA sequence: TGTGCCAGCACTCGTACGGAATCGTCACCCCTCCACTTT. It translates to CASTRTESSPLHF. The rearrangement uses TRBV6-5 and TRBJ1-6; D call uncertain. The CDR3 is 13 residues long. CDR1 MNHEY and CDR2 SVGAGI come from the germline V gene. With 7 bases removed from V and 10 bases from J, the gap between germline ends came to 14 bases.

This chain links TRBV5-4 with TRBJ1-1; D is possibly TRBD1 (6 bases). This CDR3 region has 13 residues. Between the trimmed V and J ends, which lost 1 base and 4 bases, there was a span of 8 bases. The germline V gene has CDR1 SGHNT and CDR2 YYREEE (reference sequence). The CDR3 reads CASSLTGTTEAFF. CDR3 DNA: TGTGCCAGCAGCTTGACAGGGACCACTGAAGCTTTCTTT.

The gene calls are TRBV30 and TRBJ1-1; D remains unclear. There are 12 residues in the CDR3. Trimming took 3 bases from V and 5 from J, leaving 10 bases between them. Germline V gene data show CDR1 as GTSNPN and CDR2 as SVGIG (reference sequence). The CDR3 is CAWSVTQTEAFF. CDR3 nucleotides: TGTGCCTGGAGCGTTACACAGACTGAAGCTTTCTTT.

The chain is built from TRBV7-2 and TRBJ2-5, with TRBD1 matching 7 bases. Per germline, CDR1 SGHTA and CDR2 FQGNSA. V gave up 6 bases and J gave up 5 bases; unmatched junction bases: 9. The CDR3 sequence is 14 residues long. CDR3 amino acids: CASRTGFSGETQYF. In DNA form, the CDR3 reads TGTGCCAGCAGGACAGGGTTTTCGGGGGAGACCCAGTACTTC.

The chain employs TRBV28 and TRBJ1-4; D may be TRBD1 (5 bases). The ends were cut back, 5 bases at V and 8 bases at J, with 15 bases in the middle. Germline V gene lookup returns CDR1 MDHEN and CDR2 SYDVKM. This CDR3 has 14 amino acids. CDR3 amino acids: CASSPLGDWEKLFF. In nucleotides, the CDR3 is TGTGCCAGCAGTCCATTGGGGGATTGGGAAAAACTGTTTTTT.

The J gene is TRBJ1-5, the V gene TRBV19, with TRBD1 as a possible D gene (6 bases). Deletions cut 8 bases from V and 4 bases from J, with 18 bases between. The CDR3 has 15 amino acids. Germline V CDR1 and CDR2: LNHDA, SQIVND (reference sequence). The CDR3 sequence is CASGGLPGANQPQHF. CDR3 nucleotides: TGTGCCAGTGGGGGACTCCCAGGGGCTAATCAGCCCCAGCATTTT.

The chain couples TRBV19 to TRBJ1-5; D might be TRBD1 (5 bases). V lost 1 base to trimming and J lost 5 bases, with 12 bases between them. CDR3 length: 15 amino acids. The V gene's germline CDR1 is LNHDA and CDR2 SQIVND (reference sequence). Here the CDR3 reads CASSIGQGRDQPQHF. CDR3 DNA: TGTGCCAGTAGTATAGGGCAGGGAAGGGATCAGCCCCAGCATTTT.

The rearrangement uses TRBV11-2 and TRBJ1-4; D unclear. Germline V CDR1 and CDR2: SGHAT, FQNNGV. CDR3 length equals 14 residues. Between the trimmed V and J ends, which lost 1 base and 4 bases, there was a span of 7 bases. The CDR3: CASSLGTVNEKLFF. In DNA, the CDR3 is TGTGCCAGCAGCTTAGGCACTGTTAATGAAAAACTGTTTTTT.

This clone was counted between two and nine times. V gene TRBV4-1 combines with J gene TRBJ2-1, with D perhaps matching TRBD1 (5 bases). Germline V gene data show CDR1 as MGHRA and CDR2 as YSYEKL. Between the trimmed V and J ends, which lost 8 bases and 6 bases, there was a span of 14 bases. CDR3 length equals 13 residues. The CDR3 nucleotides are TGCGCCAGCGGTACGTCTGGGGCCAATGAGCAGTTCTTC. It is translated as CASGTSGANEQFF.

The chain's CDR3 is CASSYNPGQGAGEQYF. The CDR3 region has the DNA TGTGCCAGCAGCTACAATCCGGGACAGGGGGCAGGCGAGCAGTACTTC. This sequence joins TRBV11-2 and TRBJ2-7; 12 nucleotides align to TRBD1. Losses at the gene ends were 4 bases for V and 6 bases for J; bases not matched to a gene: 10. CDR1 and CDR2 from the germline V gene are SGHAT and FQNNGV. The CDR3 extends over 16 amino acids.

Only one count was recorded for this clone. The chain has TRBV5-5 and TRBJ1-2; 12 positions agree with TRBD1. Germline-derived CDR1 and CDR2 are SGHKS and YYEKEE (reference sequence). Trimming removed 3 bases from V and 5 bases from J; junction bases left unmatched: 5. CDR3 length equals 15 residues. The CDR3 protein is CASSSAGQGAYGYTF. The CDR3 DNA reads TGTGCCAGCAGCTCCGCGGGACAGGGGGCATATGGCTACACCTTC.

This chain connects TRBV29-1 to TRBJ2-3; TRBD1 matches 10 bases. This CDR3 has 13 residues. In germline, CDR1 is SQVTM, CDR2 ANQGSEA. The V gene end was trimmed by 5 bases and the J gene end by 3 bases; junction bases not matched to a gene: 2. In DNA, the CDR3 is TGCAGCGTTACGGGACAGGGGACAGATACGCAGTATTTT. It is translated as CSVTGQGTDTQYF.

The genes are TRBV30 and TRBJ2-1, with D perhaps TRBD1 (6 bases). CDR3 length: 16 amino acids. From germline, CDR1 is GTSNPN and CDR2 SVGIG (reference sequence). V dropped 2 bases and J dropped 4 bases, with 18 bases sitting between them. The DNA of the CDR3 is TGTGCCTGGAGTTTAGGGGACACGGGATTTTACAATGAGCAGTTCTTC. Its protein product is CAWSLGDTGFYNEQFF.

This chain uses TRBV5-1 with TRBJ2-5, with 13 bases identical to TRBD2. V was pared by 4 bases and J by 3 bases, with 6 bases of the junction left unmatched. The V gene's germline CDR1 is SGHRS and CDR2 YFSETQ. This CDR3 spans 16 amino acids. In DNA form, the CDR3 reads TGCGCCAGCAGCCAAACCGGGACTAGCGGGGAAGAGACCCAGTACTTC. It encodes CASSQTGTSGEETQYF.

The V and J genes are TRBV6-1 and TRBJ1-1; D may be TRBD1 (5 bases). The germline V gene encodes CDR1 MNHNS and CDR2 SASEGT. Deletions cut 6 bases from V and 0 bases from J, with 11 bases between. There are 14 residues in the CDR3. In DNA form, the CDR3 reads TGTGCCAGCAGCCCGGGACGACTGAACACTGAAGCTTTCTTT. Protein product: CASSPGRLNTEAFF.